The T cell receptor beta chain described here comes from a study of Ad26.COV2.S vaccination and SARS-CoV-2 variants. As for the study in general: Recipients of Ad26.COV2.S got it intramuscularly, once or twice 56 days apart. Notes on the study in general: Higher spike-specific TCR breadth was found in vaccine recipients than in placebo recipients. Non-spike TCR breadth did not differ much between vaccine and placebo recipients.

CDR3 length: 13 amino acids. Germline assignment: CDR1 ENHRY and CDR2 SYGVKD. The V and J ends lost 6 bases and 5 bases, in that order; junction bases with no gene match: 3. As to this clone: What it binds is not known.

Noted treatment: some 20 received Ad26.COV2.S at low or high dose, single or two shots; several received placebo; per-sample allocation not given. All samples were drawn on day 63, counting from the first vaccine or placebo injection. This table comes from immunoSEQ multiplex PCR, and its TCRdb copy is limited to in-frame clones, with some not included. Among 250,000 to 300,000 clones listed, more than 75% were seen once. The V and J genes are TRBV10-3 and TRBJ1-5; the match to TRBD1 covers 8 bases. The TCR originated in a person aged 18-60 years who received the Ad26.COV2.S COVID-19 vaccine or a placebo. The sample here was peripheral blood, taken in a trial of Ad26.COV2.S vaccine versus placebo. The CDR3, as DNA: TGTGCCATCAGCCCGGACAGGGATCAGCCCCAGCATTTT. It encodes CAISPDRDQPQHF.